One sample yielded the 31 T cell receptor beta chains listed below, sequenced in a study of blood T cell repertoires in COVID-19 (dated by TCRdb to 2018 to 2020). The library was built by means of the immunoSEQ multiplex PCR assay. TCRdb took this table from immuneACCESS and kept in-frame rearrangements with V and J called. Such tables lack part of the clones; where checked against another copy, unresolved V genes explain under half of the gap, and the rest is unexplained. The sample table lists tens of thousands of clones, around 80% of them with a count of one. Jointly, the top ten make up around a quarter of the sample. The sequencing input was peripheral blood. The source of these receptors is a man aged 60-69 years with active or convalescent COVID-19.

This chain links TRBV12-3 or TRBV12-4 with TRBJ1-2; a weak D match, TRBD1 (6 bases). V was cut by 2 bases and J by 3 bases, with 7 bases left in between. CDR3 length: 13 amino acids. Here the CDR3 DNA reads TGTGCCAGCAGTTTATCAGGGGACTATGGCTACACCTTC. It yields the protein CASSLSGDYGYTF.

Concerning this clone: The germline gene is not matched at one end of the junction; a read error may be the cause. CDR3 protein: CASSLTGPHERYF. The CDR3 DNA follows: TGTGCCAGCAGTTTAACAGGGCCCCACGAGCGGTACTTC. The gene calls are TRBV28 and TRBJ2-7; tentative D call: TRBD1 (6 bases). The germline CDR1 and CDR2 sequences are MDHEN and SYDVKM. This CDR3 has 13 residues.

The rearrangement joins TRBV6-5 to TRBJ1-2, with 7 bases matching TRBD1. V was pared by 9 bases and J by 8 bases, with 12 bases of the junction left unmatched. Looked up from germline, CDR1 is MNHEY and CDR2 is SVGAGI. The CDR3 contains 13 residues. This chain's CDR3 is CASMKTDRAGYTF. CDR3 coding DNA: TGTGCCAGTATGAAGACCGACAGGGCCGGCTACACCTTC.

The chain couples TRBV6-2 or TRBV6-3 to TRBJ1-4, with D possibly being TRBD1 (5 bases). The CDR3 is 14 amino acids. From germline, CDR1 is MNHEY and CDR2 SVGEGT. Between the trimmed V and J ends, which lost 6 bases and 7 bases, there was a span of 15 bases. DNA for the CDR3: TGTGCCAGCAGCCGACAGTTTCCCAGTGAAAAACTGTTTTTT. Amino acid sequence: CASSRQFPSEKLFF.

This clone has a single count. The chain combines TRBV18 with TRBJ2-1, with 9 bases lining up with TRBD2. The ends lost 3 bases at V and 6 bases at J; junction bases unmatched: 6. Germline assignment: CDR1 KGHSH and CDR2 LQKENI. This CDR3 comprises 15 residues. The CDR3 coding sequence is TGTGCCAGCTCACCTACTAGCGGGTATCTCAATGAGCAGTTCTTC. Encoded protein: CASSPTSGYLNEQFF.

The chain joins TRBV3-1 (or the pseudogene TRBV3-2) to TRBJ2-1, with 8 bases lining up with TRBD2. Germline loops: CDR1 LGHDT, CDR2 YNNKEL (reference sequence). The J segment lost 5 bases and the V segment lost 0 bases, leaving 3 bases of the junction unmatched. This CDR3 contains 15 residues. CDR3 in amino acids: CASSQDAGGNNEQFF. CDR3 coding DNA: TGTGCCAGCAGCCAAGATGCGGGGGGTAACAATGAGCAGTTCTTC.

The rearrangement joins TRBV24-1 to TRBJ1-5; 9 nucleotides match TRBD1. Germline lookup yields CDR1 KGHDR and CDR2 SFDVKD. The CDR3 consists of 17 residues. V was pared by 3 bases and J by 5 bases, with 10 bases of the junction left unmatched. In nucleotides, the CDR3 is TGTGCCACCAGTGATCGGACCGGGACAGGGTTGGATCAGCCCCAGCATTTT. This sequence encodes CATSDRTGTGLDQPQHF.

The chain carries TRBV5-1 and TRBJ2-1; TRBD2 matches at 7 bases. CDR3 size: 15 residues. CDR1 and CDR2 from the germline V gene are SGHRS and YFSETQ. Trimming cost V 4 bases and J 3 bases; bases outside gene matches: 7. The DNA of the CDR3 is TGCGCCAGCAGCCCGTTCAGCGGGGACTACAATGAGCAGTTCTTC. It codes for CASSPFSGDYNEQFF.

CDR3 DNA sequence: TGTGCCAGCAGCCCCGACTTGAGGGTAAACATTCAGTACTTC. This codes for CASSPDLRVNIQYF. This chain connects TRBV6-5 to TRBJ2-4; D possibly corresponds to TRBD2 (5 bases). Germline CDR1 is MNHEY and CDR2 is SVGAGI. V lost 6 bases and J lost 6, with 15 bases in between. The CDR3 has 14 amino acids.

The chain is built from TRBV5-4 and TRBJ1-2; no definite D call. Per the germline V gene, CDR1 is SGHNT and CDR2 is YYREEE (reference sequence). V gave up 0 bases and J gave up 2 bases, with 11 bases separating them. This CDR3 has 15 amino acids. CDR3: CASSLEAEINYGYTF. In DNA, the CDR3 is TGTGCCAGCAGCTTGGAGGCGGAAATAAACTATGGCTACACCTTC.

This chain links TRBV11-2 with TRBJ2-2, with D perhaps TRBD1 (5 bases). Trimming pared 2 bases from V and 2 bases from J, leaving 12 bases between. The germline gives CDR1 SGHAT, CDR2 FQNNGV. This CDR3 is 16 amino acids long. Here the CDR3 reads CASSLRRDSNTGELFF. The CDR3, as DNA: TGTGCCAGCAGCTTACGTCGCGACAGTAACACCGGGGAGCTGTTTTTT. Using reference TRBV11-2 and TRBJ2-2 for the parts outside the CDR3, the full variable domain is EAGVAQSPRYKIIEKRQSVAFWCNPISGHATLYWYQQILGQGPKLLIQFQNNGVVDDSQLPKDRFSAERLKGVDSTLKIQPAKLEDSAVYLCASSLRRDSNTGELFFGEGSRLTVL.

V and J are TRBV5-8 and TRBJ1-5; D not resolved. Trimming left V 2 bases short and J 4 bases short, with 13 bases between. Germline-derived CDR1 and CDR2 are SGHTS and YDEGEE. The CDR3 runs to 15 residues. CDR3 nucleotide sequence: TGTGCCAGCAGCTTTTTGCCTTCGAGTAATCAGCCCCAGCATTTT. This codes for CASSFLPSSNQPQHF.

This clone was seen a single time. DNA for the CDR3: TGTGCCAGCAGCTTGGCAGGGACAGGGGGCGGCGAGCAGTACTTC. Amino acids: CASSLAGTGGGEQYF. This rearrangement joins TRBV5-4 to TRBJ2-7, with 12 bases fitting TRBD1. The germline gives CDR1 SGHNT, CDR2 YYREEE (reference sequence). This CDR3 has 15 amino acids. J lost 6 bases, V lost 0 bases, and 4 bases had no gene match.

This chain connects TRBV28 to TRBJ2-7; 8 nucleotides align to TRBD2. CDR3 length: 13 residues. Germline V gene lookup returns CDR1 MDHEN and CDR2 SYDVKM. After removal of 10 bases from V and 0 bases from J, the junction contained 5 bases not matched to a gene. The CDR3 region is CATLAGNSYEQYF. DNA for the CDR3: TGTGCCACCCTAGCGGGTAACTCCTACGAGCAGTACTTC. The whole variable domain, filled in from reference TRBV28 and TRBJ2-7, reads DVKVTQSSRYLVKRTGEKVFLECVQDMDHENMFWYRQDPGLGLRLIYFSYDVKMKEKGDIPEGYSVSREKKERFSLILESASTNQTSMYLCATLAGNSYEQYFGPGTRLTVT.

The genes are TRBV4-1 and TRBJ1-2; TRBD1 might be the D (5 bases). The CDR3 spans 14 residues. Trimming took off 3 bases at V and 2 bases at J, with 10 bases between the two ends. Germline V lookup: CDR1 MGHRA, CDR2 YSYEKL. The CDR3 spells CASSQAPGNYGYTF. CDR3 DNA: TGCGCCAGCAGCCAGGCACCAGGGAACTATGGCTACACCTTC.

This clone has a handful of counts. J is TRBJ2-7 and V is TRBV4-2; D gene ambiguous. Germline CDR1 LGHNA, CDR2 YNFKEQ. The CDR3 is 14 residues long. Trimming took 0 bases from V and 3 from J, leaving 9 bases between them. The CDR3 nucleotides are TGTGCCAGCAGCCAAGAGGAGTATCGCTACGAGCAGTACTTC. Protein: CASSQEEYRYEQYF.

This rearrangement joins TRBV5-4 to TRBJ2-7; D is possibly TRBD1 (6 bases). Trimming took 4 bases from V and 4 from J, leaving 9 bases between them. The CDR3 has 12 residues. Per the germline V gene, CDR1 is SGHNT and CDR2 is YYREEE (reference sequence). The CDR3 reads CASSLDRYEQYF. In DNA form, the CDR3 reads TGTGCCAGCAGCCTCGACAGGTACGAGCAGTACTTC.

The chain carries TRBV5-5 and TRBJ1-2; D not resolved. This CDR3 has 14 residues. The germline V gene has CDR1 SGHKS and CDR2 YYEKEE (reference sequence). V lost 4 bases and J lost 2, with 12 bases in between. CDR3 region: CASSGTTDNYGYTF. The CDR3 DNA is TGTGCCAGCAGCGGAACCACAGACAACTATGGCTACACCTTC.

CDR3 amino acids: CASSYTRGGGIQYF. In DNA form, the CDR3 reads TGTGCCAGCAGTTACACCCGGGGGGGAGGCATTCAGTACTTC. The chain has TRBV6-2 or TRBV6-3 and TRBJ2-4; TRBD2 agrees at 8 bases. The germline gives CDR1 MNHEY, CDR2 SVGEGT. The CDR3 loop spans 14 amino acids. J was trimmed by 9 bases and V by 2 bases; bases with no gene match: 6.

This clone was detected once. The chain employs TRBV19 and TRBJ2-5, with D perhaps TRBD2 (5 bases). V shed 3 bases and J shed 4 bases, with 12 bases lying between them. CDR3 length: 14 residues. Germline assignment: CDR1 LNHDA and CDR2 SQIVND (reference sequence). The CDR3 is CASSIGKSRETQYF. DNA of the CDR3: TGTGCCAGTAGTATCGGGAAAAGCAGAGAGACCCAGTACTTC.

The CDR3 DNA reads TGTGCCACCAGTGACAGGACTTATGGCTACACCTTC. Amino acid sequence: CATSDRTYGYTF. This chain connects TRBV24-1 to TRBJ1-2; D call uncertain. Germline loops: CDR1 KGHDR, CDR2 SFDVKD. Trimming cost V 4 bases and J 5 bases, with 7 bases left between them. The CDR3 contains 12 residues.

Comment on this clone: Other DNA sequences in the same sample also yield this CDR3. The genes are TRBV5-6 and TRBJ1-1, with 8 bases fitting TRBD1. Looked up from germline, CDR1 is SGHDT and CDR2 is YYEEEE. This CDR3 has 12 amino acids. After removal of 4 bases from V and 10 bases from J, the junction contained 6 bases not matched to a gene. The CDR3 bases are TGTGCCAGCAGCCTCGGACAGGGACTAGCTTTCTTT. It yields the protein CASSLGQGLAFF.

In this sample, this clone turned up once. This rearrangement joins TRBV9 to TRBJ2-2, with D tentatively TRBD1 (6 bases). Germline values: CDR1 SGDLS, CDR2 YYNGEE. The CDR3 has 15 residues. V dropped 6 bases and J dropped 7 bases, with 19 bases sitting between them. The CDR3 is CASTFQAGEGGELFF. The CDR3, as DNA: TGTGCCAGCACGTTCCAGGCAGGGGAAGGCGGGGAGCTGTTTTTT.

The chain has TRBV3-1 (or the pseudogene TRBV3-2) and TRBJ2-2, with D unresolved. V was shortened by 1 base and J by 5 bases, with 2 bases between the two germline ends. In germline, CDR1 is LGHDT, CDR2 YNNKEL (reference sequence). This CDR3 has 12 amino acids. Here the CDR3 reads CASSQATGELFF. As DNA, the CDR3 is TGTGCCAGCAGCCAAGCAACCGGGGAGCTGTTTTTT.

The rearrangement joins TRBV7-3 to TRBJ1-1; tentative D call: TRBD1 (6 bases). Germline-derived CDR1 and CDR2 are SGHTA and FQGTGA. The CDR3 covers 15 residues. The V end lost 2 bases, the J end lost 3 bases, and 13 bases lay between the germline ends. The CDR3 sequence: CASSLGQGPYTEAFF. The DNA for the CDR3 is TGTGCCAGCAGCTTAGGTCAGGGGCCGTACACTGAAGCTTTCTTT. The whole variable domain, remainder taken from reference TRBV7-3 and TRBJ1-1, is GAGVSQTPSNKVTEKGKYVELRCDPISGHTALYWYRQSLGQGPEFLIYFQGTGAADDSGLPNDRFFAVRPEGSVSTLKIQRTERGDSAVYLCASSLGQGPYTEAFFGQGTRLTVV.

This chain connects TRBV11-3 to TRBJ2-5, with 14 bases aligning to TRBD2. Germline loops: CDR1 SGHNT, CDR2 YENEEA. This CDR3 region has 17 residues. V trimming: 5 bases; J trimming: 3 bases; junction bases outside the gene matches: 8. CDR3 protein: CASSPGGTSGGKETQYF. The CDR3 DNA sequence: TGTGCCAGCAGCCCCGGAGGGACTAGCGGGGGAAAAGAGACCCAGTACTTC.

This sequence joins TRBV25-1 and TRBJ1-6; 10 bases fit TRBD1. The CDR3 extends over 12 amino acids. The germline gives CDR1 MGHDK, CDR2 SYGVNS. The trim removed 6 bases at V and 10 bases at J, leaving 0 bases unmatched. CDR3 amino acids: CASRTGGSPLHF. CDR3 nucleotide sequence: TGTGCCAGCAGGACAGGGGGCTCACCCCTCCACTTT.

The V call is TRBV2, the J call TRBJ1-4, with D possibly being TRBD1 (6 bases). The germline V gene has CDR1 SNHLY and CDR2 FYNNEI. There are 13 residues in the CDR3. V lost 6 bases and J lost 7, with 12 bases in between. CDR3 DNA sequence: TGTGCCAGCAGACAGGGTGAGGGTGAAAAACTGTTTTTT. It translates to CASRQGEGEKLFF.

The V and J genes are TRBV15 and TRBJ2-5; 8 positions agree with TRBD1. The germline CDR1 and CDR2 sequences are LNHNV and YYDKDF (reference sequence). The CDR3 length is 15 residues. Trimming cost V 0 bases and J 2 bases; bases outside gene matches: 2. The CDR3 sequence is CATSRERTGQETQYF. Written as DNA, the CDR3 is TGTGCCACCAGCAGAGAGAGGACAGGGCAAGAGACCCAGTACTTC.

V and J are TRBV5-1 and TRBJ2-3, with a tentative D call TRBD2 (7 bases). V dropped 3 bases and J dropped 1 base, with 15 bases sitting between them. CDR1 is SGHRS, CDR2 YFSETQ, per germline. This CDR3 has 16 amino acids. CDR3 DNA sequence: TGCGCCAGCAGCTGGAAGGGGGGGCCTGGCACAGATACGCAGTATTTT. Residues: CASSWKGGPGTDTQYF.

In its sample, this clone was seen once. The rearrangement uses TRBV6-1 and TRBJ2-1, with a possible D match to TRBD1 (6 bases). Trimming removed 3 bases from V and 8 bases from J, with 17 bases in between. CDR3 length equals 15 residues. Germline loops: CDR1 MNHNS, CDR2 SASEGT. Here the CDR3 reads CASSEGTGFLHEQFF. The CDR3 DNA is TGTGCCAGCAGTGAGGGAACAGGGTTCCTCCATGAGCAGTTCTTC.